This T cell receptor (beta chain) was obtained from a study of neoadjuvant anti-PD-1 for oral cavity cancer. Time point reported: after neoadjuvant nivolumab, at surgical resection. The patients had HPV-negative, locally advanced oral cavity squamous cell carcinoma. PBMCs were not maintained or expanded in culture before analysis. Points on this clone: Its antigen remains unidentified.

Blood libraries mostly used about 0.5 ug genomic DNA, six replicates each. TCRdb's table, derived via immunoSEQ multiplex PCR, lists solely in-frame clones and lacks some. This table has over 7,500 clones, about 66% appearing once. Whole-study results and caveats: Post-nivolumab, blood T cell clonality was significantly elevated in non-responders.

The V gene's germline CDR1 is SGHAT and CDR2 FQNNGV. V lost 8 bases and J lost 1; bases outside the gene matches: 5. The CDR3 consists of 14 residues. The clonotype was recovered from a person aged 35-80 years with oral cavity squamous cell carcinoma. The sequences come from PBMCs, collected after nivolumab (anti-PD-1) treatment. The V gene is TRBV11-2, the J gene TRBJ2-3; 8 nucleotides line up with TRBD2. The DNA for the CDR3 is TGTGCCAGCGGGAGTAGCGGGGGCACAGATACGCAGTATTTT. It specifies CASGSSGGTDTQYF.